These T cell receptor beta chains were read from a single sample in a study of T cell changes during pregnancy in multiple sclerosis. The data were produced by immunoSEQ multiplex PCR, yet TCRdb's version contains in-frame clones alone and is incomplete. The sample holds more than 85,000 clones, around 93% seen once. The specimen comprised peripheral blood, sampled in the third trimester of pregnancy. These receptors were collected from a female donor in good health, enrolled as a control in a pregnancy study. Both conserved end residues are part of each CDR3. A D gene is named only where the DNA matches it firmly. Not all rows give a size; the values are once, few, many and, for expanded clones, a class.

J,V,D,size,DNA,CDR3
TRBJ2-3,TRBV6-6,.,.,TGTGCCCTTGGCAGGGCAGACACAGATACGCAGTATTTT,CALGRADTDTQYF
TRBJ1-1,TRBV2,.,few,TGTGCCAGCAGTGAGGCCTCGAGGGCTTTCTTT,CASSEASRAFF
TRBJ1-4,TRBV25-1,.,medium-sized,TGTGCCAGCAGTGGGCCAACAAAACTGTTTTTT,CASSGPTKLFF
TRBJ1-5,TRBV15,.,.,TGTGCCACCAGCAGAGAGACGGGGAATCAGCCCCAGCATTTT,CATSRETGNQPQHF
TRBJ2-7,TRBV2,.,few,TGTGCCTCCAGATCCTGGACAGATGCCTACGAGCAGTACTTC,CASRSWTDAYEQYF
TRBJ1-3,TRBV6-5,TRBD1,.,TGTGCCAGCAGTTACGCCGGGACAGGCTCTGGAAACACCATATATTTT,CASSYAGTGSGNTIYF
TRBJ2-1,TRBV29-1,.,.,TGCAGCGTACACCCCGACAGTAATGAGCAGTTCTTC,CSVHPDSNEQFF
TRBJ2-1,TRBV6-6,.,once,TGTGCCAGCACCAGGACAGAAAATGAGCAGTTCTTC,CASTRTENEQFF
TRBJ1-5,TRBV6-4,.,few,TGTGCCAGCAGTGAAGGGACAAGGAATCAGCCCCAGCATTTT,CASSEGTRNQPQHF
TRBJ2-3,TRBV5-5,TRBD2,.,TGTCAGGGGCCGCGGGAGGGCCCGACAGATACGCAGTATTTT,CQGPREGPTDTQYF
TRBJ2-5,TRBV5-1,TRBD2,.,TGCGCCAGCAGCCACGGAAGCATAGCGGGATACGAGACCCAGTACTTC,CASSHGSIAGYETQYF
TRBJ1-5,TRBV4-1,.,.,TGCGCCAGCAGCCAAGGAGTGGCGGCCGGGCAGCCCCAGCATTTT,CASSQGVAAGQPQHF
TRBJ2-1,TRBV5-1,TRBD2,.,TGCGCCAGCAGCTTAGTAGCGGGAGGGCCTGATGAGCAGTTCTTC,CASSLVAGGPDEQFF
TRBJ2-5,TRBV5-1,.,once,TGCGCCAGCAGCACGGACTGGTACCAAGAGACCCAGTACTTC,CASSTDWYQETQYF
TRBJ2-7,TRBV6-6,TRBD2,.,TGTGCCAGCAATCAGAATGCGGGAGGCCCCTACGAGCAGTACTTC,CASNQNAGGPYEQYF
TRBJ2-1,TRBV7-9,TRBD1,.,TGTGCCAGCAGCTTAATCAGGGGGCGGGATGAGCAGTTCTTC,CASSLIRGRDEQFF
TRBJ1-4,TRBV5-6,TRBD1,few,TGTGCCAGCAGCTTGGACAGGGGCGAAAAACTGTTTTTT,CASSLDRGEKLFF
TRBJ2-5,TRBV6-5,.,.,TGTGCCAGCAGTAGAGGTTTAACGACCCAGTACTTC,CASSRGLTTQYF
TRBJ1-2,TRBV29-1,.,.,TGCAGCGTTGGTCCAGCTAACTATGGCTACACCTTC,CSVGPANYGYTF
TRBJ2-7,TRBV18,.,.,TGTGCCAGCTCACCACCGGGACAAGAGCAGTACTTC,CASSPPGQEQYF
TRBJ1-5,TRBV19,TRBD1,.,TGTGCCAGTAGTAGCCCCTACAGGGGCGGCAATCAGCCCCAGCATTTT,CASSSPYRGGNQPQHF
TRBJ2-1,TRBV9,.,once,TGTGCCAGCAACCCCGACAGCTCCTACAATGAGCAGTTCTTC,CASNPDSSYNEQFF
TRBJ1-5,TRBV28,.,.,TGTGCCAGCAGTTCTTTCCCCCAGCATTTT,CASSSFPQHF
TRBJ1-6,TRBV30,.,.,TGTGCCTGGAGTTCCGCCCGAACCAGCTCCTATAATTCACCCCTCCACTTT,CAWSSARTSSYNSPLHF
TRBJ2-7,TRBV6-6,TRBD1,once,TGTGCCAGCAGTGGACGGGACAGGGGGTTTTACGAGCAGTACTTC,CASSGRDRGFYEQYF
TRBJ2-5,TRBV5-1,TRBD1,once,TGCGCCAGCAGCTTGGCGTTCTTCGAGCACCGGATCCCACCGGGACAGAAGTACCAAGAGACCCAGTACTTC,CASSLAFFEHRIPPGQKYQETQYF
TRBJ2-7,TRBV11-2,TRBD2,.,TGTGCCAGCAGCCCAGCTGGCGGGAGATGGAACGAGCAGTACTTC,CASSPAGGRWNEQYF
TRBJ2-1,TRBV28,.,.,TGTGCCACCAAAGCGGGCGCCTACAATGAGCAGTTCTTC,CATKAGAYNEQFF
TRBJ2-5,TRBV5-1,TRBD1,.,TGCGCCAGCAGCGCGGACAGGGGAGTACAAGAGACCCAGTACTTC,CASSADRGVQETQYF
TRBJ1-5,TRBV30,.,.,TGTGCCTGGAGTCAGCAGAGGCAGCAGCCCCAGCATTTT,CAWSQQRQQPQHF
TRBJ2-7,TRBV5-1,.,.,TGCGCCAGCAGCTTGGACCCAGGGCTTTACTCCTACGAGCAGTACTTC,CASSLDPGLYSYEQYF
TRBJ1-5,TRBV7-2,.,once,TGTGCCAGCAGCAGGGGGGGTAGCAATCAGCCCCAGCATTTT,CASSRGGSNQPQHF
TRBJ2-6,TRBV6-5,.,.,TGTGCCAGCAGTTCCCCCAGGGGTTCTGGGGCCAACGTCCTGACTTTC,CASSSPRGSGANVLTF
TRBJ2-1,TRBV6-1,TRBD2,once,TGTGCCAGCAGTGTATCTAGCGGGTCCTACAATGAGCAGTTCTTC,CASSVSSGSYNEQFF
TRBJ1-5,TRBV19,TRBD1,.,TGTGCCAGTACCTTGAGGACAGGGGGCAATCAGCCCCAGCATTTT,CASTLRTGGNQPQHF
TRBJ2-5,TRBV7-8,.,.,TGTGCCAGCAGCTTAGACCACAGGGAAGAGACCCAGTACTTC,CASSLDHREETQYF
TRBJ2-7,TRBV28,TRBD2,once,TGTGCCAGCACACAACTAGCGGGAACCGAGCAGTACTTC,CASTQLAGTEQYF
TRBJ2-2,TRBV27,TRBD1,.,TGTGCCAGCAGTTTAAAGGGGGCCCCCGACACCGGGGAGCTGTTTTTT,CASSLKGAPDTGELFF
TRBJ2-7,TRBV28,.,.,TGTGCCAGCAGCCCTCCCGGCTACGAGCAGTACTTC,CASSPPGYEQYF
TRBJ2-2,TRBV11-3,.,.,TGTGCCAGCAGCTGGGGGGCGAACACCGGGGAGCTGTTTTTT,CASSWGANTGELFF
TRBJ1-1,TRBV20-1,TRBD1,.,TGCAGTGCCCCGGACAGGGGCAGAGCTTTCTTT,CSAPDRGRAFF